The clone carrying this T cell receptor (beta chain) was counted ten times or more. Its antigen remains unidentified. There are 19 residues in the CDR3. Trimming removed 2 bases from V and 6 bases from J; junction bases left unmatched: 21. CDR1 and CDR2 (germline): WNHNN, SYGVQD (reference sequence). The sequenced patients had an expansion of CD8+CD57+ cells seen by flow cytometry. These data come from a study of CD8+CD57+ T cells in acquired aplastic anemia. Study observations and caveats: Patients showed no significant difference from controls in CD8+ Simpson's diversity.

Using genomic DNA as the template, TCR beta VDJ and CDR3 profiling was carried out. TCRdb processed the reads anew with MiXCR; each CDR3 protein has one entry. This sample has approximately 150,000 distinct CDR3 sequences, with around 50% found just once. Sequencing used sorted CD4+, CD8+, or CD8+CD57+ T cells (not recorded which) from PBMCs. This TCR was sampled from a human donor with aplastic anemia. The chain couples TRBV10-1 to TRBJ1-2, with 7 bases lining up with TRBD1. CDR3: CASSEPARDSRRGEHGYTF. Here the CDR3 DNA reads TGCGCCAGCAGTGAGCCCGCCCGGGACAGTCGGAGGGGAGAGCATGGCTACACCTTC.